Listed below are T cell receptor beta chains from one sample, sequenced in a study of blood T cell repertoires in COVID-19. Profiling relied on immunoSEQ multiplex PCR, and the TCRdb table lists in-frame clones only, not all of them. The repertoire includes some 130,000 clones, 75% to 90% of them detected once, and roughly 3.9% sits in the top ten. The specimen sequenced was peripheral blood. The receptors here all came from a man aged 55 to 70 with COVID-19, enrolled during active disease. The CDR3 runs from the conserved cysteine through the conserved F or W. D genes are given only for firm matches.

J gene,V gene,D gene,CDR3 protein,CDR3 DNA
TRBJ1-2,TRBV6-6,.,CASSYSTGLGYTF,TGTGCCAGCAGTTACTCGACAGGTCTTGGCTACACCTTC
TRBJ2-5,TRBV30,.,CAWSVSFGETQYF,TGTGCCTGGAGTGTAAGCTTTGGAGAGACCCAGTACTTC
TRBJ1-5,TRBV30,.,CAWSVTRVGSSNQPQHF,TGTGCCTGGAGTGTAACGAGGGTCGGGAGTAGCAATCAGCCCCAGCATTTT
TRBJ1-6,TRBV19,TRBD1,CASSHRNRQGAGSPLHF,TGTGCCAGTAGTCACCGCAACCGACAGGGGGCCGGGTCACCCCTCCACTTT
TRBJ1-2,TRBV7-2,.,CASSLGTEYGYTF,TGTGCCAGCAGCTTAGGGACAGAGTATGGCTACACCTTC
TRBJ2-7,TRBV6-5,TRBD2,CASSYLFAGVVGEQYF,TGTGCCAGCAGTTACTTATTCGCGGGGGTGGTAGGCGAGCAGTACTTC
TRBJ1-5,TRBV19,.,CASSTPQGGLSNQPQHF,TGTGCCAGTAGTACACCTCAGGGTGGCCTTAGCAATCAGCCCCAGCATTTT
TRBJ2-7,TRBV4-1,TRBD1,CASSQGTGIHEQYF,TGCGCCAGCAGCCAAGGGACAGGGATCCACGAGCAGTACTTC
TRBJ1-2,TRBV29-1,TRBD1,CSVDPGGGGYTF,TGCAGCGTCGATCCAGGGGGAGGAGGCTACACCTTC
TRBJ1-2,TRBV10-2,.,CASSEEPRGGYTF,TGCGCCAGCAGTGAGGAACCCCGGGGAGGCTACACCTTC
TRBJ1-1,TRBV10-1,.,CASSPQGGTEAFF,TGCGCCAGCAGTCCCCAGGGAGGGACTGAAGCTTTCTTT